This TCR beta chain appears in the sequencing data of a study of blood T cell repertoires in COVID-19. Whole-study context: Researchers got acute and convalescent COVID-19 samples from the United States, Italy and Spain.

The CDR3 totals 17 residues. Germline V gene data show CDR1 as MNHEY and CDR2 as SMNVEV (reference sequence). The ends lost 8 bases at V and 6 bases at J; junction bases unmatched: 17. Only in-frame clones appear in the TCRdb table, and some are missing; sequencing was by immunoSEQ multiplex PCR. The top ten hold over 4% of the sample, which has about 100,000 clones, about 80% seen once. The rearrangement joins TRBV27 to TRBJ1-1; TRBD1 agrees at 11 bases. This TCR derives from a man in his 70s with acute or convalescent COVID-19. The sequencing sample was made of peripheral blood. The CDR3 region has the DNA TGTGCCAGCTGGGGGATTCCGGACAGGGGGCTCATTCCTGAAGCTTTCTTT. Translating gives CASWGIPDRGLIPEAFF.